This T cell receptor (beta chain) comes out of a study of early T cells in non-severe SARS-CoV-2 infection. Overall study context: Chains were unpaired, as sequencing was done on bulk RNA from unsorted whole blood. Overall study findings and caveats: Matching against VDJdb likely underestimated virus-specific expansions, favoring anti-spike CD8.

The V segment lost 3 bases and the J segment 4 bases; nucleotides outside the gene matches: 2. The CDR3 consists of 15 residues. Germline assignment: CDR1 MGHRA and CDR2 YSYEKL. Individual cDNA molecules each received unique molecular identifiers attached to them. TCRdb recomputed calls from the 5' RACE reads with MiXCR, one row per CDR3 protein. The sample shows about 94,000 distinct CDR3 sequences, less than 15% of them seen only once. This clonotype was seen a few times. Antigen specificity is unknown. The material sequenced was whole blood. J is TRBJ2-1 and V is TRBV4-1; 11 positions agree with TRBD2. This clonotype originated in an adult who was a healthcare worker with PCR-confirmed SARS-CoV-2 infection or an uninfected control (not recorded which). The CDR3 DNA reads TGCGCCAGCAGCCATTTAGCGGGGGGGTACAATGAGCAGTTCTTC. Translation gives CASSHLAGGYNEQFF.